A single sample gave rise to the 9 T cell receptor beta chains below, sequenced in a study of cytomegalovirus exposure and HLA in healthy donors. PCR primers comprised 60 Vbeta and 13 Jbeta primers. The table came from immunoSEQ multiplex PCR; TCRdb's copy has only in-frame clones and leaves some out. The sample contains around 77,000 clones, roughly 74% of which appear only once. The sequenced sample consisted of PBMCs. The origin of the receptors is a man in his forties in good health and CMV-seronegative.

V gene TRBV7-2 combines with J gene TRBJ2-3; maybe TRBD1 (5 bases). The V gene's germline CDR1 is SGHTA and CDR2 FQGNSA. Trimming pared 5 bases from V and 3 bases from J, leaving 15 bases between. This CDR3 comprises 15 residues. The CDR3 nucleotides are TGTGCCAGCAGCGCTCAGGGTAGTTGGACAGATACGCAGTATTTT. It translates to CASSAQGSWTDTQYF.

The chain joins TRBV7-3 to TRBJ2-6; 7 positions agree with TRBD1. Germline assignment: CDR1 SGHTA and CDR2 FQGTGA. J gave up 4 bases and V 2 bases, and 8 bases lay outside the gene matches. This CDR3 spans 17 amino acids. Here the CDR3 DNA reads TGTGCCAGCAGCTTAGGGGACAGTCACTCCGGGGCCAACGTCCTGACTTTC. The encoded protein is CASSLGDSHSGANVLTF.

This sequence joins TRBV6-1 and TRBJ1-1, with 7 bases that match TRBD1. The V gene's germline CDR1 is MNHNS and CDR2 SASEGT. This CDR3 comprises 15 residues. The J segment lost 1 base and the V segment lost 6 bases, leaving 8 bases of the junction unmatched. The CDR3 sequence is CASRMGDSWNTEAFF. CDR3 in DNA: TGTGCCAGCAGGATGGGGGACAGCTGGAACACTGAAGCTTTCTTT.

The chain uses TRBV27 and TRBJ1-5; D gene unclear. Germline V gives CDR1 MNHEY, CDR2 SMNVEV (reference sequence). The CDR3 extends over 14 amino acids. The germline V and J ends were trimmed by 5 bases and 0 bases, with 8 bases remaining between them. CDR3 region: CASSPGSSNQPQHF. The CDR3 nucleotides are TGTGCCAGCAGTCCGGGGAGTAGCAATCAGCCCCAGCATTTT.

The chain uses TRBV6-1 and TRBJ2-7; 9 nucleotides match TRBD1. The CDR3 runs to 12 residues. The V gene end was trimmed by 11 bases and the J gene end by 3 bases; junction bases not matched to a gene: 5. CDR1 MNHNS and CDR2 SASEGT come from the germline V gene. CDR3 nucleotides: TGTGCCGGATCGGGACAGGGCTACGAGCAGTACTTC. It encodes CAGSGQGYEQYF.

The gene calls are TRBV7-2 and TRBJ1-6; TRBD1 matches 7 bases. The CDR3 runs 15 residues. The V and J ends lost 2 bases and 5 bases, in that order; junction bases with no gene match: 3. Germline values: CDR1 SGHTA, CDR2 FQGNSA. CDR3 nucleotides: TGTGCCAGCAGCTTACTGGGACAGCATAATTCACCCCTCCACTTT. Protein product: CASSLLGQHNSPLHF.

This clone was counted once. V usage is TRBV7-8 and J usage is TRBJ2-5; D is possibly TRBD1 (5 bases). Germline CDR1 is SGHVS and CDR2 is FQNEAQ. This CDR3 is 13 amino acids long. V was trimmed by 3 bases and J by 4 bases, leaving 9 bases between them. The CDR3 nucleotides are TGTGCCAGCAGCTTGACAGCAAGAGAGACCCAGTACTTC. Translation gives CASSLTARETQYF.

This clone occurred a few times. CDR3 DNA: TGTGCCAGCAGTTACTCGCAGGGGGCGACCTACGAGCAGTACTTC. Protein product: CASSYSQGATYEQYF. V gene TRBV6-5 combines with J gene TRBJ2-7; TRBD1 aligns across 8 bases. Germline assignment: CDR1 MNHEY and CDR2 SVGAGI. After removal of 0 bases from V and 2 bases from J, the junction contained 3 bases not matched to a gene. The CDR3 length is 15 residues.

This chain joins TRBV18 and TRBJ1-2; TRBD1 agrees at 10 bases. The CDR3 sequence is 15 residues long. CDR1 is KGHSH, CDR2 LQKENI, per germline. V shed 4 bases and J 7 bases; nucleotides not matched to a gene: 9. DNA of the CDR3: TGTGCCAGCTCACAGTCCCGGGACAGGGGCGGTGGCTACACCTTC. Protein sequence: CASSQSRDRGGGYTF.